This T cell receptor (beta chain) was recovered during a study of T cells in Graves' hyperthyroidism and ophthalmopathy (dated by TCRdb to the late 2010s). Context from the whole study: Peripheral blood samples were taken at initial diagnosis, before any treatment was given. Prospective prediction of ophthalmopathy was tested in an independent validation cohort of approximately 18 hyperthyroidism patients and 15 to 17 patients who later progressed to ophthalmopathy. TCR V-J signatures able to tell the groups apart were searched for in a discovery cohort of approximately 95 patients, of whom approximately 40 had Graves' ophthalmopathy and roughly 58 had stable Graves' hyperthyroidism. TCR Vbeta CDR3 sequencing of 120 to 150 peripheral blood samples (approximately 44 ophthalmopathy, some 75 hyperthyroidism and roughly 17 progressor patients) is reported in the paper. The approximately 98 discovery patients were randomly divided into training and test sets at a 7:3 ratio. Thyroid tissue and blood T-cell repertoires from about six Graves' hyperthyroidism patients were also compared in the study. After blood sampling, hyperthyroidism patients were treated with methimazole at a starting dose of 30 mg daily, and ophthalmopathy patients were treated with high-dose intravenous methylprednisolone. Study-wide conclusions, independent of this receptor: Most expanded thyroid clonotypes (frequency above 0.001) were also found in blood, which suggests that blood repertoires may mirror thyroid immune responses. Ophthalmopathy was separated from stable hyperthyroidism by a 13 V-J signature model, with over 85% sensitivity and approximately 81% specificity obtained in cross-validation and 80%/75% obtained in testing. In validation, progression to ophthalmopathy was predicted by the model with almost 71% sensitivity and approximately 78% specificity, a median of approximately 7.1 months before onset. No statistical method was used to fix the sample size in advance, and group allocation was not hidden from the investigators.

TCR beta CDR3 regions were amplified from RNA transcripts. The first round of RT-PCR for the TCR CDR3 was performed with the HTBI primer set and the Qiagen OneStep RT-PCR kit. The libraries were constructed in a second round of multiplex PCR and then size-selected and purified. Paired-end sequencing of the libraries was performed with 100 bp reads on an Illumina HiSeq2000. Concerning the study's data processing: SOAPnuke was used to process the raw data, removing reads that contained adapters or uncalled bases, had a mean Phred below 15, or lacked an exact match to the constant primer or identifier. High-quality paired reads were merged with COPE v1.2.5, and unique nucleotide sequences were defined as clonotypes. Clonotypes were aligned to IMGT TRBV, TRBD and TRBJ reference segments using MiTCR v1.1. The analysis was restricted to V-J combinations with a frequency above 0.0001, which together covered approximately 99% of the repertoires. A TCS score was defined as the ratio of F50 (clonal expansion) to E x V (chaos), with BLOSUM62-based TCRdist applied between CDR3 peptides within each V-J. Welch's t-statistics and random forest reduced 450 to 600 V-J features to 10 to 15, which were used in a naive Bayes classifier (R e1071). The public reads were reprocessed in TCRdb via fastp at Q25 and MiXCR, keeping in-frame beta chains. Rows are combined by CDR3 protein, so each entry shows the most common genes and DNA. The V and J calls were not made by the authors but by TCRdb's processing. The sample table records nearly 600,000 distinct CDR3 sequences; 12% to 15% of these occur just once. Around 7% of the sample belongs to the ten largest clones.

Remarks on this clonotype: Which antigen it targets is not known. A read error may account for a junction end that differs from germline.

In the ophthalmopathy patients, disease was moderately to severely active, with a Clinical Activity Score of 3 or more, a NOSPECS grade of 4 or more, and a duration of less than 3 months. The study excluded patients with uncontrolled infections, other autoimmune diseases, pregnancy or lactation. Diagnoses were established on the basis of clinical symptoms, serum thyroxine and TRAb, thyroid ultrasound, and orbital computed tomography. PBMCs were separated from about 10 ml of fresh peripheral blood using Ficoll-Paque density gradient centrifugation. Trizol reagent was used to extract total RNA, and RNA quality was then checked on an Agilent 2100 Bioanalyzer. Per the germline V gene (reference sequence), LGHDT is the CDR1 and YNNKEL is the CDR2. Including the terminal cysteine and phenylalanine, the CDR3 comprises 15 residues. Here the CDR3 DNA is all that survives: 45 bases in frame from base 1.

The TCR was taken from a young woman with Graves' ophthalmopathy. The sequence links TRBV3-1 to TRBJ2-1, with the D gene too uncertain to name. The sample taken for sequencing was blood. The CDR3 loop reads CASSQQGISYSEQFF. In nucleotide form, the sequence is TGTGCCAGCAGCCAACAAGGGATCTCATACAGTGAGCAGTTCTTC.